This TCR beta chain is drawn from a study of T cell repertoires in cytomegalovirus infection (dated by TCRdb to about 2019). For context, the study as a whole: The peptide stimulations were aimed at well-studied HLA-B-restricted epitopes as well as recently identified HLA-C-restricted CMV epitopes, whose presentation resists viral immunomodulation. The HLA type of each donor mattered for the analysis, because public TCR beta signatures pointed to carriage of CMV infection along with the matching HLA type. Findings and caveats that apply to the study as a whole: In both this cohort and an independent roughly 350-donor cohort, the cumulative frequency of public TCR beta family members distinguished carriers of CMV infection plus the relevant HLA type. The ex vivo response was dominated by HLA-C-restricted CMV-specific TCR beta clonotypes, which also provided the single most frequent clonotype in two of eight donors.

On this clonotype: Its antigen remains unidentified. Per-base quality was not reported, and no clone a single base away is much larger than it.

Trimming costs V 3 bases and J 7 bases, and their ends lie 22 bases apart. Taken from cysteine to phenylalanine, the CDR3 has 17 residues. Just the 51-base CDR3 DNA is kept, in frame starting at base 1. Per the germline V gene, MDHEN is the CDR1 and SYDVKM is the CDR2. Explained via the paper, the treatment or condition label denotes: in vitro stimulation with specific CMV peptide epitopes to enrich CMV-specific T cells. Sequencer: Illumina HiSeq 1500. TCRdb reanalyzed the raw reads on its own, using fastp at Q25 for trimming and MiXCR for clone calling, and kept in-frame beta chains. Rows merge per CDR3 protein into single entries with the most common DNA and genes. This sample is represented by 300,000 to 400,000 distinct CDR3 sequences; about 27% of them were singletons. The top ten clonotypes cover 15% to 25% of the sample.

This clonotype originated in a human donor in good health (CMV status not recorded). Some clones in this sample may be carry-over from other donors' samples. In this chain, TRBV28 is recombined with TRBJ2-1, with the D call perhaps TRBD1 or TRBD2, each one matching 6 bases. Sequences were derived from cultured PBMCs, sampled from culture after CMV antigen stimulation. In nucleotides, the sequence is TGTGCCAGCAGTTTTATAATCGGAGGGGACAACAAAAATGAGCAGTTCTTC. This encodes CASSFIIGGDNKNEQFF. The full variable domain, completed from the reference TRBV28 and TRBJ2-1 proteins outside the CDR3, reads DVKVTQSSRYLVKRTGEKVFLECVQDMDHENMFWYRQDPGLGLRLIYFSYDVKMKEKGDIPEGYSVSREKKERFSLILESASTNQTSMYLCASSFIIGGDNKNEQFFGPGTRLTVL.